Below, 10 T cell receptor beta chains from the same sample are listed, as sequenced in a study of blood T cell repertoires in COVID-19. The assay was immunoSEQ multiplex PCR, and TCRdb's table has in-frame clones only and misses some. The sample has about 350,000 clones, roughly 86% seen once. Sample: PBMCs or T cells enriched from blood (not recorded which). The receptors shown here come from a woman between 25 and 40 years old who had recovered from COVID-19.

The chain has TRBV6-5 and TRBJ1-2; D is perhaps TRBD1 (5 bases). Germline CDR1 and CDR2: MNHEY and SVGAGI. With 0 bases removed from V and 6 bases from J, the gap between germline ends came to 14 bases. This CDR3 has 15 residues. The CDR3 reads CASSYSTGGKDGYTF. The DNA for the CDR3 is TGTGCCAGCAGTTACTCGACCGGGGGGAAAGATGGCTACACCTTC.

This chain uses TRBV6-1 with TRBJ2-1; 12 nucleotides line up with TRBD2. Germline V gene sequence: CDR1 MNHNS, CDR2 SASEGT. This CDR3 contains 18 residues. J was trimmed by 2 bases and V by 4 bases; bases with no gene match: 9. The DNA of the CDR3 is TGTGCCAGCAGTGCCCGGACTAGCGGGGCCCCCCCCTACAATGAGCAGTTCTTC. Translated, it gives CASSARTSGAPPYNEQFF.

The V call is TRBV3-1 (or the pseudogene TRBV3-2), the J call TRBJ2-3; D is possibly TRBD1 (5 bases). V was trimmed by 5 bases and J by 1 base, leaving 7 bases between them. This CDR3 spans 13 amino acids. The germline V gene has CDR1 LGHDT and CDR2 YNNKEL (reference sequence). CDR3: CASSARGTDTQYF. CDR3 in DNA: TGTGCCAGCAGCGCCAGGGGCACAGATACGCAGTATTTT.

The V gene is TRBV5-6, the J gene TRBJ2-7; D gene unclear. Trimming left V 0 bases short and J 2 bases short, with 15 bases between. The CDR3 has 16 residues. Germline CDR1 reads SGHDT; CDR2 reads YYEEEE. CDR3 protein: CASSLVRGIRPYEQYF. DNA of the CDR3: TGTGCCAGCAGCTTGGTGCGCGGTATCCGCCCCTACGAGCAGTACTTC.

The chain is built from TRBV4-2 and TRBJ1-2; 9 bases map to TRBD1. The CDR3 runs 16 residues. Germline values: CDR1 LGHNA, CDR2 YNFKEQ. V gave up 0 bases and J gave up 7 bases; unmatched junction bases: 9. CDR3: CASSQDGTGKLPGYTF. CDR3 DNA: TGTGCCAGCAGCCAAGATGGGACAGGGAAATTGCCTGGCTACACCTTC.

The V gene is TRBV9, the J gene TRBJ1-4; 7 positions match TRBD1. The V and J ends lost 3 bases and 7 bases, in that order; junction bases with no gene match: 9. The CDR3 sequence is 15 residues long. Germline lookup yields CDR1 SGDLS and CDR2 YYNGEE. The CDR3 loop reads CASSASTGWGEKLFF. In nucleotides, the CDR3 is TGTGCCAGCAGCGCCTCGACAGGGTGGGGTGAAAAACTGTTTTTT.

This clone has only one observation. This rearrangement joins TRBV19 to TRBJ1-3; D is unclear. The CDR3 length is 13 residues. Germline V lookup: CDR1 LNHDA, CDR2 SQIVND (reference sequence). Trimming took off 5 bases at V and 2 bases at J, with 7 bases between the two ends. CDR3 nucleotide sequence: TGTGCCAGTAGTCAAACAGCTGGAAACACCATATATTTT. Amino acid sequence: CASSQTAGNTIYF. The complete variable domain, with remaining parts taken from reference TRBV19 and TRBJ1-3, reads DGGITQSPKYLFRKEGQNVTLSCEQNLNHDAMYWYRQDPGQGLRLIYYSQIVNDFQKGDIAEGYSVSREKKESFPLTVTSAQKNPTAFYLCASSQTAGNTIYFGEGSWLTVV.

This clone is a singleton in its sample. The V call is TRBV19, the J call TRBJ1-4; 7 nucleotides agree with TRBD1. CDR1 and CDR2 from the germline V gene are LNHDA and SQIVND (reference sequence). This CDR3 has 15 amino acids. The V segment lost 7 bases and the J segment 2 bases; nucleotides outside the gene matches: 7. CDR3 DNA: TGTGCCAGTACCCCACAGGGGTTCACTAATGAAAAACTGTTTTTT. It specifies CASTPQGFTNEKLFF.

The V gene is TRBV6-1, the J gene TRBJ2-3; maybe TRBD1 (6 bases). The V end was cut by 1 base, the J end by 0 bases, with 14 bases between. This CDR3 spans 17 amino acids. CDR1 and CDR2 (germline): MNHNS, SASEGT. DNA of the CDR3: TGTGCCAGCAGTGAAGGGCAGGGGACCCCTAGCACAGATACGCAGTATTTT. It encodes CASSEGQGTPSTDTQYF.

The rearrangement joins TRBV5-1 to TRBJ1-1; TRBD1 aligns across 11 bases. The CDR3 is 15 residues long. With 2 bases clipped from V and 1 base from J, the junction kept 1 base outside the gene matches. Looked up from germline, CDR1 is SGHRS and CDR2 is YFSETQ. The CDR3 reads CASSLGTGGNTEAFF. As DNA, the CDR3 is TGCGCCAGCAGCTTAGGGACAGGGGGGAACACTGAAGCTTTCTTT.